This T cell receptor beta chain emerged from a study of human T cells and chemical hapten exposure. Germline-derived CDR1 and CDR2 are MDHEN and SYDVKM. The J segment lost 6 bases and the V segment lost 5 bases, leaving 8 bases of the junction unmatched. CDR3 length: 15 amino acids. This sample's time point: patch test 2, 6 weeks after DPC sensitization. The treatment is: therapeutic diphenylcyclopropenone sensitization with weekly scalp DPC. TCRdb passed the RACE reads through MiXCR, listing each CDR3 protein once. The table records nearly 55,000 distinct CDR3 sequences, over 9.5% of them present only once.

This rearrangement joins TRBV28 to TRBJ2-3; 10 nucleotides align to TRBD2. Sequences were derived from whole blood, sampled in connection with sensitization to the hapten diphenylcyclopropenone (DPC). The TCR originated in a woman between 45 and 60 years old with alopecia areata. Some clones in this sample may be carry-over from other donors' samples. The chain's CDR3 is CASSPLAGGRDTQYF. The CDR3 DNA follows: TGTGCCAGCAGTCCTTTAGCGGGGGGCAGGGATACGCAGTATTTT.